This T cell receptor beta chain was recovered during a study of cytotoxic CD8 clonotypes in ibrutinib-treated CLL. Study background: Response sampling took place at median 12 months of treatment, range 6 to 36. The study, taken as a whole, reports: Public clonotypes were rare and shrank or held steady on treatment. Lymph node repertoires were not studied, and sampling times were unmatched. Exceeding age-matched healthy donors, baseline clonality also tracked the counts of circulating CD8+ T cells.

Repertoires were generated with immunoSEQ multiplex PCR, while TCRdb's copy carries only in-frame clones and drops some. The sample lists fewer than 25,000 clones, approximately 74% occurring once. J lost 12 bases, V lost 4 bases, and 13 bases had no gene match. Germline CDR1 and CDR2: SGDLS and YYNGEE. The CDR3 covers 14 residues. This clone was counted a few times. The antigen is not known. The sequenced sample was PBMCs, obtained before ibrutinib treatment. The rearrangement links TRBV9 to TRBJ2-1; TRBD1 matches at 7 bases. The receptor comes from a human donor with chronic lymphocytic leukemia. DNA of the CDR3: TGTGCCAGCAGCCCCCGAGGACAGGCAGGTTTGCAGTTCTTC. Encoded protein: CASSPRGQAGLQFF.